A single T cell receptor beta chain is shown here with its context. The antigen remains unidentified. The sample comes from a study of yellow fever vaccine responses in identical twins. Study results and caveats: Twins' T cell vaccine responses reportedly looked partly convergent, partly personalized.

CDR3 length equals 11 residues. Germline V gives CDR1 MNHGY, CDR2 SVAAGI. Between the trimmed V and J ends, which lost 0 bases and 8 bases, there was a span of 2 bases. A single record per CDR3 protein comes from TCRdb applying MiXCR to the RT-PCR reads. The repertoire consists of about 20,000 distinct CDR3 sequences, with approximately 79% occurring once and the leading ten covering more than 2%. The chain couples TRBV6-9 to TRBJ2-1; D not resolved. The sequences come from T cells from blood (PBMCs), unsorted or a sorted subset (not recorded which), collected before or after yellow fever vaccination (not recorded which). The clonotype originates from a woman between 18 and 30 years old who received the yellow fever vaccine. The CDR3 DNA reads as TGTGCCAGCAGTTATTCCGATGAGCAGTTCTTC. Translation: CASSYSDEQFF.